The source of this TCR beta chain is a study of cytomegalovirus exposure and HLA in healthy donors (dated by TCRdb to about 2017). Describing the broader study: An earlier analysis of some 500 of the donors reported more than 250 Gb of sequence data and 100 million to 140 million unique TCR beta sequences from about 200 million T cells. An early release covering over 500 HLA-typed donors comprised 250 to 350 gigabases of sequencing data and roughly 86 million unique TCR sequences. The number of typed donors differed by locus: about 620-640 for A, B, C, DRB1 and DQB1; 500 to 550 for DQA1; over 600 for DPA1; and approximately 450 for DPB1. In an earlier analysis of 550 to 700 of the donors, high-throughput TCR beta sequencing was used to judge whether each TCR beta V gene segment behaved as functional or pseudogenic. Every repertoire in the discovery cohort had been generated on one and the same sequencing platform. The study combined high-throughput TCR immunosequencing, statistical association of individual TCRs with disease status, and machine learning to predict cytomegalovirus infection status. HLA typing included class I and class II loci at four-digit resolution. Among the approximately 400 genotyped donors, about 85% belonged to the genetic ancestry cluster associated with self-reported Caucasian donors. Across some 400 genotyped donors of the cohort, an average of about 240,000 unique TCR beta nucleotide sequences per donor were sequenced, and roughly 20% of those sequences were non-productive. Using immunosequencing, the study profiled T cell repertoires from about 650 subjects and related those repertoires to cytomegalovirus serostatus. A later genetic analysis took genome-wide SNP genotypes for about 55% of the roughly 670 donors and used that subset as a discovery cohort. In addition to the first cohort of around 670 subjects, a separate validation cohort of approximately 130 different subjects was used. Because of strong linkage in the cohort, roughly five DR-DQ haplotypes were treated as single units for association and clustering. To study patterns of TCR occurrence, a later analysis re-analyzed previously published TCR beta repertoires from 600 to 750 donors and added high-resolution HLA genotyping. Donor age, sex, ethnicity and CMV serostatus were compiled alongside the repertoire data. The later analysis used no new phenotypic data to find candidate immune exposures, relying instead on TCR beta sequences and their occurrence across donors. The study aimed to test whether cataloging public T cell receptors could reveal signatures of past pathogen exposure. On the study overall, not on this receptor specifically: In a later analysis, several top co-occurrence clusters were reported to appear linked to parvovirus B19, influenza, CMV and Epstein-Barr virus. A later analysis found that most CMV-associated TCR beta chains appeared HLA-restricted, with HLA associations seemingly driven largely by CMV exposure. Cytomegalovirus status was reported to be diagnosed by the classifier with high specificity and sensitivity in both the original and validation cohorts. When HLA alleles, especially DR and DQ, strongly co-occurred, TCR associations were difficult to assign to individual alleles. Because counts were too low, about 15 rarely observed V segments, including chromosome 9 orphons, were left out of the earlier analysis of some 640 of the donors. The study gave a list of 150 to 200 TCR beta chains associated with cytomegalovirus. An association between a missense DCLRE1C variant and V-gene and J-gene trimming of TCR beta chains was found in a later genetic analysis and replicated in an independent cohort. Compared with equally common non-associated chains, HLA-associated TCR beta chains in a later analysis were more clonally expanded and had lower generation probabilities. A cluster of highly shared sequence variants was judged likely to be a technical artifact of the sequencing pipeline. In a later analysis, TCR association rates were found to vary across HLA loci, with the most associated TCRs seen for DRB1 alleles and the fewest for HLA-C alleles. It was suggested by the authors that the approach could potentially be generalized to other disease states and immunological phenotypes. Because some donors lacked HLA typing at each locus, the association tests relied only on the typed subset. Across donors, most TCR sequences were observed very rarely, whereas some public TCRs were present in many individuals. Broadly in line with IMGT annotations, most TCR beta V segments showed up in productive rearrangements about 87% or about 30% of the time in an earlier analysis of several hundred of the donors. Linkage disequilibrium might explain the correlated functional status among segregating V segments, but an unknown experimental factor could not be ruled out. The 87-base-pair reads could not distinguish some IMGT-functional V segments, including TRBV6-2 and TRBV6-3, so those segments were excluded. A further reported finding was that TCR beta sequences accurately predicted the HLA-A and HLA-B alleles for most subjects in the first cohort. In a later genetic analysis, fewer N-insertions in productive TCRs were reported among donors in an Asian-associated ancestry cluster than the roughly 670-donor mean. This cohort had only TCR beta chains sequenced, and the lack of alpha or paired-chain data limited which features could be detected. A later analysis associated 15,000 or so TCR beta sequences with specific HLA alleles at a false discovery rate of 0.05. Immune exposure information for the cohort was limited to CMV serostatus. The presence/absence analyses assumed that sequencing depth was roughly uniform across donors, and that assumption may not be true. In vitro tests confirmed that a few of the cytomegalovirus-associated TCR beta chains recognize cytomegalovirus antigens.

The cohort was made up of approximately 700 healthy bone marrow donors. All cohort members were sampled while nominally healthy, although unrecorded immune exposures were likely present. The donor was CMV seronegative and was included in the group of around 320 seronegative cohort members. Every donor gave a peripheral blood sample, and the peripheral blood mononuclear cells from that sample were used for TCR beta sequencing. Genomic DNA extraction from the blood cell samples was performed with the Qiagen DNeasy Blood Extraction Kit. A remark on this clone: The antigen it binds to is not known. Within one base of it there is no much larger clone, and no base qualities were kept.

The library was prepared using the immunoSEQ multiplex PCR assay. For the multiplex PCR, a mixture combining 60 forward primers for TCR Vbeta segments and 13 reverse primers for TCR Jbeta segments was used. Amplification of the CDR3 region of rearranged TCR beta genes was performed with a multiplex PCR assay on genomic DNA. Amplified TCR beta libraries were sequenced as 87-base-pair reads on the Illumina HiSeq System. As for the original processing: Across the 670 or so repertoires, a later analysis counted some 80 million unique TCR beta chains, around 11 million of which were shared by at least two donors. A nearest-neighbor algorithm error-corrected the raw reads and collapsed the reads into unique sequences, merging closely related sequences to remove PCR and sequencing errors. To assign V, D and J gene segments, CDR3 sequences were aligned to IMGT reference sequences. For a sequence to be retained, a match of at least six nucleotides to both a V gene segment and a J gene segment was required. A rearrangement counted as productive if the CDR3 had no stop codons and remained in frame with V and J, and every other rearrangement counted as non-productive. CDR3 was defined by IMGT convention, running from the second conserved V-encoded cysteine to the conserved J-encoded phenylalanine. In an earlier analysis of approximately 590 of the donors, sequences lacking an unambiguous match to a single V gene segment were excluded. In an earlier analysis of around 600 of the donors, V segments were called functional above 56.7% productive rearrangements and were called segregating when the between-donor standard deviation exceeded 5%. A statistical classification framework was developed to diagnose cytomegalovirus status using the catalog of TCR beta chain sequences. V and J gene assignment, in a later analysis, came from comparing TCR nucleotide sequences with IMGT/GENE-DB human TR gene sequences. Using the TCRdist pipeline, a later analysis assigned CDR3 sequences along with most-parsimonious VDJ recombination scenarios. In a later analysis, each TCR beta chain was defined by its CDR3 amino acid sequence together with its V-gene family, and reads lacking a unique V-gene family were excluded. As a way to deal with suspected cross-contamination and a sequencing artifact, a later analysis dropped hundreds of nucleotide sequences that were highly shared and had low generation probability. In a later analysis, a clonal expansion index for each public chain was calculated from normalized within-repertoire ranks of inferred template counts. A later analysis computed generation probabilities with a VDJ recombination model fitted to out-of-frame rearrangements, and checked the results against IGoR. Hypergeometric tests were used in a later analysis to score TCR-TCR, TCR-HLA and TCR-CMV co-occurrence, with a repertoire-size bias correction applied to the TCR pairs. A later analysis estimated false discovery rates by permuting HLA or CMV assignments 20 times. In a later analysis, co-occurring TCRs were grouped with DBSCAN, and TCRdist sequence similarity was added when clustering was performed within HLA-allele-positive subsets. Repertoires with fewer than 30,000 or more than 120,000 public chains, plus five repertoires with anomalous nucleotide sharing, were excluded from co-occurrence clustering. Drawn from immuneACCESS, this table holds only the in-frame rearrangements with V and J called that TCRdb kept. Clones are partly lost; checked studies trace under half to an unresolved V gene and leave the rest unexplained. Clone size and V and J calls were adopted from that table, with D and trimming inferred from the DNA. The sample data list approximately 120,000 clones, and 75% to 85% of these were observed just once. More than 3% of the sample lies in the top ten.

V ends up 2 bases short and J 3 bases short, with an unmatched junction base count of 3. CDR1 is given as MGHRA and CDR2 as YSYEKL, both from the germline V gene. Spanning cysteine to phenylalanine, the CDR3 consists of 14 amino acids. Kept here is only the CDR3 DNA, which spans 42 bases and is read in frame from base 1. The TCR sequence derives from a man aged 35 to 55 in good health and CMV-seronegative. The V and J segments used are TRBV4-1 and TRBJ2-5, with 7 bases aligning to TRBD1. Sequencing was carried out using PBMCs. The CDR3 protein is CASSQIQGEETQYF. The nucleotide sequence is TGCGCCAGCAGCCAAATCCAGGGGGAAGAGACCCAGTACTTC.